These T cell receptor beta chains were read from a single sample in a study of CD8+CD57+ T cells in acquired aplastic anemia. TCRdb re-derived calls from the reads in MiXCR, one entry per CDR3 protein. The table has about 160,000 distinct CDR3 sequences, roughly 45% seen once. The sequenced material came from sorted CD4+, CD8+, or CD8+CD57+ T cells (not recorded which) from PBMCs. The source is a human donor in good health. CDR3s include the opening cysteine and the closing phenylalanine or tryptophan. The order of the fields is clone size, CDR3 length, J gene, V gene, D gene, CDR3 protein, CDR3 DNA. A D gene is named only where the DNA matches it firmly. Only some rows state a clone size, as once, few, many or a class for expanded clones.

many	13	TRBJ2-1	TRBV20-1	.	CSAREVGGAPQFF	TGCAGTGCTAGAGAAGTCGGGGGCGCTCCGCAGTTCTTC
many	14	TRBJ2-5	TRBV6-5	.	CASSYSWGAETQYF	TGTGCCAGCAGTTACTCATGGGGAGCAGAGACCCAGTACTTC
.	13	TRBJ2-1	TRBV7-9	.	CATQEGAYNEQFF	TGTGCCACCCAGGAGGGGGCATATAATGAGCAGTTCTTC
.	17	TRBJ2-7	TRBV10-3	TRBD1	CAISDPYQGVGSYEQYF	TGTGCCATCAGTGACCCTTATCAGGGGGTAGGCTCCTACGAGCAGTACTTC
.	11	TRBJ1-2	TRBV7-8	.	CASSLGGLGTF	TGTGCCAGCAGCTTAGGTGGCTTGGGCACCTTC
.	12	TRBJ1-2	TRBV2	TRBD1	CASSWTGSGYTF	TGTGCCAGCAGTTGGACAGGGAGTGGCTACACCTTC
many	15	TRBJ2-7	TRBV5-8	.	CASSRVSGSSYEQYF	TGTGCCAGCAGCCGGGTCTCGGGAAGCTCCTACGAGCAGTACTTC
once	15	TRBJ2-3	TRBV11-1	TRBD1	CASSARDRPTDTQYF	TGTGCCAGCAGCGCAAGGGACAGGCCCACAGATACGCAGTATTTT
many	10	TRBJ2-1	TRBV10-3	.	CAIGFNEQFF	TGTGCCATCGGCTTCAATGAGCAGTTCTTC
.	13	TRBJ1-6	TRBV5-6	.	CASSSTAYSPLHF	TGTGCCAGCAGCTCGACAGCTTATTCACCCCTCCACTTT
.	13	TRBJ1-5	TRBV7-9	.	CASSLDQNQPQHF	TGTGCCAGCAGCTTAGACCAGAATCAGCCCCAGCATTTT
once	17	TRBJ2-3	TRBV15	TRBD2	CATSRGSSGGETDTQYF	TGTGCCACCAGCAGAGGTTCTAGCGGGGGGGAAACAGATACGCAGTATTTT
.	13	TRBJ2-7	TRBV7-9	.	CASSSNRAHEQYF	TGTGCCAGCAGCTCCAACAGGGCCCACGAGCAGTACTTC
few	17	TRBJ2-3	TRBV4-1	.	CASSQDPPGHITDTQYF	TGCGCCAGCAGCCAAGACCCCCCGGGACACATCACAGATACGCAGTATTTT
many	13	TRBJ1-1	TRBV7-9	.	CASSSQGNTEAFF	TGTGCCAGCAGCTCCCAGGGGAACACTGAAGCTTTCTTT
many	13	TRBJ1-1	TRBV7-3	.	CASSPAGGTEAFF	TGTGCCAGCAGCCCGGCCGGGGGGACTGAAGCTTTCTTT
many	16	TRBJ1-5	TRBV10-3	TRBD1	CAISDGDRFSNQPQHF	TGTGCCATCAGTGACGGGGACAGGTTTAGCAATCAGCCCCAGCATTTT
.	15	TRBJ1-5	TRBV7-2	.	CASSTGGSSNQPQHF	TGTGCCAGCAGCACCGGCGGATCTAGCAATCAGCCCCAGCATTTT
many	13	TRBJ2-3	TRBV29-1	.	CSAQAAGSATQYF	TGCAGCGCCCAGGCGGCAGGGTCCGCTACGCAGTATTTT
many	13	TRBJ2-7	TRBV7-2	TRBD1	CASSTRTGDEQYF	TGTGCCAGCAGCACCCGGACAGGGGACGAGCAGTACTTC
.	15	TRBJ2-7	TRBV7-3	TRBD2	CASSQDPAGGYEQYF	TGTGCCAGCAGCCAAGATCCGGCGGGGGGCTACGAGCAGTACTTC
many	15	TRBJ1-3	TRBV12-3/TRBV12-4	.	CASSLAGASGNTIYF	TGTGCCAGCAGTTTAGCGGGGGCGTCCGGAAACACCATATATTTT
.	12	TRBJ1-2	TRBV19	.	CASSPGGYGYTF	TGTGCCAGTAGCCCTGGGGGTTATGGCTACACCTTC
many	18	TRBJ2-3	TRBV11-2	TRBD2	CASGTSGRRGWATDTQYF	TGTGCCAGCGGGACTAGCGGGAGGAGGGGATGGGCCACAGATACGCAGTATTTT
few	14	TRBJ2-7	TRBV10-3	.	CAISVVGANGEQYF	TGTGCCATCAGTGTAGTGGGAGCGAATGGCGAGCAGTACTTC
.	14	TRBJ2-2	TRBV10-3	TRBD2	CASIRGGNTGELFF	TGTGCCAGCATCCGGGGGGGAAACACCGGGGAGCTGTTTTTT
.	12	TRBJ2-7	TRBV20-1	.	CSATSDVEEQYF	TGCAGTGCTACTTCGGACGTGGAAGAGCAGTACTTC
.	15	TRBJ1-2	TRBV20-1	TRBD1	CSAKPGQGGMGGYTF	TGCAGTGCTAAACCGGGACAGGGAGGTATGGGTGGCTACACCTTC
.	13	TRBJ1-2	TRBV9	.	CASSGPGRMGYTF	TGTGCCAGCAGCGGCCCGGGACGAATGGGCTACACCTTC
many	14	TRBJ1-5	TRBV2	.	CASNTKGHNQPQHF	TGTGCCAGCAACACCAAGGGGCACAATCAGCCCCAGCATTTT
few	14	TRBJ1-2	TRBV3-1	.	CASSQAPGARGYTF	TGTGCCAGCAGCCAGGCTCCGGGGGCGCGGGGCTACACCTTC
many	15	TRBJ2-7	TRBV11-2	TRBD1	CASSPGEGAGYEQYF	TGTGCCAGCAGCCCCGGCGAGGGGGCAGGATACGAGCAGTACTTC
many	15	TRBJ1-2	TRBV4-1	.	CASSLRGGAVYGYTF	TGCGCCAGCAGCCTGCGGGGGGGCGCAGTCTATGGCTACACCTTC
.	16	TRBJ1-5	TRBV10-2	.	CASSEVGGMGNQPQHF	TGCGCCAGCAGTGAGGTAGGGGGGATGGGCAATCAGCCCCAGCATTTT
.	13	TRBJ1-2	TRBV24-1	.	CATSDHNRDGYTF	TGTGCCACCAGTGATCACAACAGGGATGGCTACACCTTC
.	13	TRBJ2-3	TRBV2	TRBD1	CASMGQGPDTQYF	TGTGCCAGCATGGGACAGGGCCCAGATACGCAGTATTTT
many	13	TRBJ2-1	TRBV7-6	TRBD2	CASSLLVAGEQFF	TGTGCCAGCAGCTTACTAGTAGCGGGGGAGCAGTTCTTC
.	16	TRBJ2-3	TRBV11-2	TRBD2	CASTASGGWVPDTQYF	TGTGCCAGCACCGCTAGCGGGGGGTGGGTCCCAGATACGCAGTATTTT
.	12	TRBJ2-5	TRBV15	.	CATSRTGTSVYF	TGTGCCACCAGCAGGACCGGGACATCGGTTTACTTC
many	15	TRBJ2-1	TRBV7-8	.	CASSPTGLSYNEQFF	TGTGCCAGCAGCCCCACGGGGTTGTCCTACAATGAGCAGTTCTTC
.	15	TRBJ2-1	TRBV10-3	.	CAIRDRSGSVNEQFF	TGTGCCATCAGGGACCGCAGCGGGTCGGTCAATGAGCAGTTCTTC
many	15	TRBJ1-2	TRBV12-3/TRBV12-4	TRBD1	CASSSRGGRDYGYTF	TGTGCCAGCAGCTCACGAGGGGGCCGGGACTATGGCTACACCTTC
.	15	TRBJ2-5	TRBV5-5	.	CASSLGGVAGETQYF	TGTGCCAGCAGCTTGGGAGGGGTGGCGGGAGAGACCCAGTACTTC
many	14	TRBJ1-1	TRBV7-2	.	CASSLWAKNTEAFF	TGTGCCAGCAGCTTATGGGCGAAGAACACTGAAGCTTTCTTT
.	14	TRBJ1-2	TRBV2	.	CASRTGGGSYGYTF	TGTGCCAGCAGAACAGGAGGGGGGAGCTATGGCTACACCTTC
many	13	TRBJ2-3	TRBV6-1	.	CAGAERVTDTQYF	TGTGCCGGAGCAGAGCGGGTCACAGATACGCAGTATTTT
.	15	TRBJ1-5	TRBV3-1	.	CASSQGGYGNQPQHF	TGTGCCAGCAGCCAAGGGGGATATGGCAATCAGCCCCAGCATTTT